This TCR beta chain was obtained from a study of cytomegalovirus exposure and HLA in healthy donors. The PCR was carried out with 60 Vbeta primers and 13 Jbeta primers. Some clones are missing from TCRdb's copy, which holds only in-frame ones; the method was immunoSEQ multiplex PCR. The data contain 150,000 to 200,000 clones, 80% of them seen just once; the ten biggest clones take up roughly 0.7%. The CDR3 consists of 15 residues. V trimming: 2 bases; J trimming: 9 bases; junction bases outside the gene matches: 5. CDR1 MRHNA and CDR2 SNTAGT come from the germline V gene. This receptor was taken from a boy between 10 and 17 years old in good health and CMV-seronegative. The specimen sequenced was PBMCs. This sequence joins TRBV6-4 and TRBJ1-6, with TRBD1 matching 9 bases. As DNA, the CDR3 is TGTGCCAGCAGTGACACAGGGGGCGAAGGTTCACCCCTCCACTTT. Protein: CASSDTGGEGSPLHF.